This TCR beta chain was found in a study of identical twins. Study-wide findings and caveats: For out-of-frame alpha sequences shared by twins, low generation probability was in excess. The same donors were not followed; conclusions instead depended on cross-sectional statistical analysis.

Many counts were recorded for this clonotype. The antigen is not known. TCRdb fed the 5' RACE reads into MiXCR, producing one record per CDR3 protein. The data hold 300,000 to 400,000 distinct CDR3 sequences, with roughly 12% observed a single time. These sequences were also reported in another study, on yellow fever vaccine responses in identical twins.

Material: CD8+ T cells sorted from blood. The clonotype was recovered from a woman younger than 35 in good health.

The CDR3 bases are TGCAGCGTTGACCCCTCGACTTACAATGAGCAGTTCTTC. Translation gives CSVDPSTYNEQFF. The genes are TRBV29-1 and TRBJ2-1; D gene unclear. Looked up from germline, CDR1 is SQVTM and CDR2 is ANQGSEA. The ends were cut back, 3 bases at V and 4 bases at J, with 10 bases in the middle. This CDR3 has 13 amino acids.